The entry below describes one T cell receptor (beta chain). Its antigen target is currently unknown. No much larger clone is present one base from it, and per-base qualities are unavailable. The protocol used for the library was the immunoSEQ multiplex PCR assay. The multiplex PCR relied on a mix of 60 forward primers for TCR Vbeta segments and 13 reverse primers for TCR Jbeta segments. Amplification of the CDR3 region of rearranged TCR beta genes was performed with a multiplex PCR assay on genomic DNA. Amplified TCR beta libraries were sequenced as 87-base-pair reads on the Illumina HiSeq System. The source study handled its data this way. Across the roughly 640 repertoires, a later analysis counted about 81 million unique TCR beta chains, approximately 10 million of which were shared by at least two donors. Raw reads were error-corrected and collapsed into unique sequences by a nearest-neighbor algorithm in which closely related sequences were merged to remove PCR and sequencing errors. CDR3 sequences were aligned to IMGT reference sequences to assign V, D and J gene segments. For a sequence to be retained, a match of at least six nucleotides was required to both a V gene segment and a J gene segment. Rearrangements were called productive when the CDR3 lacked stop codons and stayed in frame with V and J; all others were non-productive. CDR3 was defined according to IMGT convention as the region running from the second conserved V-encoded cysteine to the conserved J-encoded phenylalanine. In an earlier analysis of around 600 of the donors, sequences lacking an unambiguous match to a single V gene segment were excluded. In an earlier analysis of about 590 of the donors, a V segment was called functional when productive rearrangements were above 56.7%, and segregating when the standard deviation between donors exceeded 5%. A statistical classification framework was built for diagnosing cytomegalovirus status from the catalog of TCR beta chain sequences. In a later analysis, V and J genes were assigned by comparing TCR nucleotide sequences against IMGT/GENE-DB human TR gene sequences. Using the TCRdist pipeline, a later analysis assigned CDR3 sequences along with most-parsimonious VDJ recombination scenarios. A later analysis defined each TCR beta chain by its CDR3 amino acid sequence plus V-gene family, and excluded reads lacking a unique V-gene family. As a way to deal with suspected cross-contamination and a sequencing artifact, a later analysis dropped 500 to 700 nucleotide sequences that were highly shared and had low generation probability. In a later analysis, a clonal expansion index was calculated for each public chain from normalized within-repertoire ranks of inferred template counts. Generation probabilities in a later analysis came from a VDJ recombination model fitted to out-of-frame rearrangements, and those results were checked against IGoR. In a later analysis, TCR-TCR, TCR-HLA and TCR-CMV co-occurrence was scored with hypergeometric tests, and a repertoire-size bias correction was applied to TCR pairs. False discovery rates were estimated in a later analysis by permuting HLA or CMV assignments 20 times. A later analysis grouped co-occurring TCRs with DBSCAN, adding TCRdist sequence similarity when clustering within HLA-allele-positive subsets. For co-occurrence clustering, repertoires with fewer than 30,000 or more than 120,000 public chains were excluded, along with five repertoires with anomalous nucleotide sharing. TCRdb re-hosts the immuneACCESS table, in-frame sequences only. Its copies lack some clones; in the studies checked, an unresolved V gene accounts for under half of them, and the cause for the rest is not known. V, J and clone size were drawn from that table, and D and trimming were deduced from the DNA. The sample has about 80,000 clones on record, 62% of them singletons. Roughly 4% of the sample is held by the ten biggest clonotypes.

The cohort comprised hundreds of healthy bone marrow donors. At the time of sampling, all cohort members were nominally healthy, though unrecorded immune exposures were likely present. The donor was CMV seropositive and belonged to the group of 270 or so seropositive cohort members. A peripheral blood sample was provided by each donor, and peripheral blood mononuclear cells were used for TCR beta sequencing. Genomic DNA was extracted from the blood cell samples with the Qiagen DNeasy Blood Extraction Kit. The data belong to a study of cytomegalovirus exposure and HLA in healthy donors (dated by TCRdb to the late 2010s). For the wider study: An earlier analysis of a few hundred of the donors reported about 260 Gb of sequence data and 117 million unique TCR beta sequences obtained from roughly 170 million T cells. An early release covering roughly 640 HLA-typed donors comprised approximately 290 gigabases of sequencing data and roughly 86 million unique TCR sequences. Of the 300 to 500 genotyped donors, more than 75% were placed in the genetic ancestry cluster associated with self-reported Caucasian donors. The aim of the study was to test whether cataloging public T cell receptors could identify signatures of past pathogen exposure. The study profiled the T cell repertoires of 666 subjects by immunosequencing and related them to cytomegalovirus serostatus. Besides the first cohort of around 700 subjects, a separate validation cohort made up of around 120 different subjects was used. High-throughput TCR immunosequencing, statistical association of individual TCRs with disease status, and machine learning were combined to predict cytomegalovirus infection status. A later analysis re-examined previously published TCR beta repertoires from 610 or so donors and added high-resolution HLA genotyping to investigate patterns of TCR occurrence. In the later analysis, no new phenotypic data were used to find candidate immune exposures; instead, reliance was placed on TCR beta sequences and their occurrence across donors. An earlier analysis of roughly 580 of the donors used high-throughput TCR beta sequencing to judge whether each TCR beta V gene segment behaved as functional or pseudogenic. Alongside the repertoire data, information on donor age, sex, ethnicity and CMV serostatus was compiled. In a later genetic analysis, genome-wide SNP genotypes for 398 of the 666 donors were used, and that subset was treated as a discovery cohort. All discovery cohort repertoires had been generated using a single sequencing platform. HLA typing covered class I and class II loci at four-digit resolution. Typing coverage differed by locus: A, B, C, DRB1 and DQB1 were typed in roughly 629-630 donors, DQA1 in roughly 500, DPA1 in some 610, and DPB1 in approximately 450. Four to six DR-DQ haplotypes were handled as single units for association and clustering, since linkage in the cohort was strong. Among some 410 genotyped donors of the cohort, an average of approximately 240,000 unique TCR beta nucleotide sequences was sequenced per donor, of which about 19% were non-productive.

The CDR3 has 13 amino acids, counting the end cysteine and phenylalanine. Here the CDR3 DNA is all that survives: 39 bases in frame from base 1. V is cut by 5 bases and J by 2 bases, and the space between the germline ends is 10 bases. CDR1 MNHEY and CDR2 SMNVEV were looked up in the germline V gene (reference sequence). General conclusions and limits of the study: A further reported finding was that TCR beta sequences accurately predicted the HLA-A and HLA-B alleles for most subjects in the first cohort. Assigning TCR associations to individual alleles was difficult when HLA alleles, especially DR and DQ, strongly co-occurred. Roughly 17 rarely observed V segments, including chromosome 9 orphons, were excluded from the earlier analysis of about 610 of the donors because counts were too low. The 87-base-pair reads could not distinguish some IMGT-functional V segments, including TRBV6-2 and TRBV6-3, so those segments were excluded. In a later analysis, the rate of TCR association differed among HLA loci, with DRB1 alleles having the most associated TCRs and HLA-C alleles having the fewest. A later genetic analysis reported fewer N-insertions in productive TCRs among donors in an Asian-associated ancestry cluster than the roughly 700-donor mean. In a later analysis, most CMV-associated TCR beta chains were found to appear HLA-restricted, with HLA associations seemingly driven largely by CMV exposure. A group of highly shared sequence variants was considered likely to be a technical artifact of the sequencing pipeline. Correlated functional status among segregating V segments might be attributable to linkage disequilibrium, but an unknown experimental factor could not be ruled out. Because HLA typing was missing for some donors at each locus, association tests included only the typed subset. Immune exposure information for the cohort was limited to CMV serostatus. Presence/absence analyses assumed roughly uniform sequencing depth across donors, an assumption that may not hold. Most TCR sequences were seen in very few donors, while some public TCRs were found in many individuals. An earlier analysis of approximately 500 of the donors showed that most TCR beta V segments appeared in productive rearrangements either about 87% or about 30% of the time, which broadly matched IMGT annotations. Several of the top co-occurrence clusters appeared to be linked to parvovirus B19, influenza, CMV and Epstein-Barr virus, according to a later analysis. The classifier was reported to diagnose cytomegalovirus status with high specificity and sensitivity in both the original cohort and the validation cohort. Compared with equally common non-associated chains, HLA-associated TCR beta chains in a later analysis were more clonally expanded and had lower generation probabilities. The study gave a list of 150 to 200 TCR beta chains associated with cytomegalovirus. In a later analysis, some 18,000 TCR beta sequences were associated with specific HLA alleles at a false discovery rate of 0.05. It was suggested by the authors that the approach could potentially be generalized to other disease states and immunological phenotypes. Only TCR beta chains were sequenced in this cohort, and the absence of alpha or paired-chain data limited detectable features. Three of the identified cytomegalovirus-associated TCR beta chains were confirmed in vitro to be specific for cytomegalovirus antigens. A later genetic analysis associated a missense DCLRE1C variant with V-gene and J-gene trimming of TCR beta chains, and an independent cohort replicated the association.

Recombination linked TRBV27 to TRBJ2-7; the D segment could be TRBD2, given 5 matching bases. The source of this sequence is a male donor in good health and CMV-seropositive. Sequencing used PBMCs. The nucleotide sequence reads as follows: TGTGCCAGCAGTGTTACTAGTGCCTACGAGCAGTACTTC. This codes for CASSVTSAYEQYF.